These 6 T cell receptor beta chains were sequenced from one sample in a study of T-cell memory formation after mild COVID-19. Using its own MiXCR run on the 5' RACE reads, TCRdb lists one record per CDR3 protein. Found here are approximately 30,000 distinct CDR3 sequences, approximately 8.3% of them singletons; the top ten hold less than 30%. Sequenced sample: PBMCs or a T cell subset sorted from them (not recorded which). These receptors were obtained from a man aged 18 to 29 who had mild COVID-19 (a few samples of this study predate the infection). Cell type and time point are not known.

This clonotype is judged medium-sized. J is TRBJ2-5 and V is TRBV5-1, with TRBD2 as a possible D gene (6 bases). The CDR3 extends over 12 amino acids. V was cut by 4 bases and J by 5 bases, with 9 bases left in between. Germline V gives CDR1 SGHRS, CDR2 YFSETQ. For the CDR3, the DNA is TGCGCCAGCAGCCCGGGGGTGGAGACCCAGTACTTC. Amino acid sequence: CASSPGVETQYF.

V gene TRBV18 combines with J gene TRBJ2-7; 12 nucleotides line up with TRBD1. With 2 bases clipped from V and 5 bases from J, the junction kept 1 base outside the gene matches. Per the germline V gene, CDR1 is KGHSH and CDR2 is LQKENI. The CDR3 contains 14 residues. The chain's CDR3 is CASSPGTGGDEQYF. The CDR3 DNA reads TGTGCCAGCTCACCAGGGACAGGGGGCGACGAGCAGTACTTC.

This clonotype was detected ten times or more. The chain is built from TRBV10-3 and TRBJ1-1; no definite D call. CDR1 and CDR2 from the germline V gene are ENHRY and SYGVKD. V was cut by 6 bases and J by 1 base, with 12 bases left in between. CDR3 length equals 14 residues. The CDR3 nucleotides read TGTGCCATCAGGGAGACACAGAGGAACACTGAAGCTTTCTTT. This translates into CAIRETQRNTEAFF.

The sample holds many counts of this clonotype. The chain joins TRBV5-4 to TRBJ1-1; D might be TRBD1 (5 bases). CDR3 length equals 14 residues. Germline CDR1 SGHNT, CDR2 YYREEE (reference sequence). Between the trimmed V and J ends, which lost 4 bases and 3 bases, there was a span of 13 bases. In DNA, the CDR3 is TGTGCCAGCAGCCCCACCGGGGGGTACACTGAAGCTTTCTTT. Its protein is CASSPTGGYTEAFF. The entire variable domain, with the rest obtained from reference TRBV5-4 and TRBJ1-1, is as follows: ETGVTQSPTHLIKTRGQQVTLRCSSQSGHNTVSWYQQALGQGPQFIFQYYREEENGRGNFPPRFSGLQFPNYSSELNVNALELDDSALYLCASSPTGGYTEAFFGQGTRLTVV.

This clonotype has ten or more counts. This sequence joins TRBV11-2 and TRBJ2-3, with 9 bases lining up with TRBD2. This CDR3 is 16 amino acids long. Germline lookup yields CDR1 SGHAT and CDR2 FQNNGV. Losses at the gene ends were 2 bases for V and 4 bases for J; bases not matched to a gene: 7. Here the CDR3 reads CASSLRGLAIPDTQYF. CDR3 in DNA: TGTGCCAGCAGCTTAAGAGGACTAGCGATTCCAGATACGCAGTATTTT.

As to this clonotype: A single base separates this from a much larger clone, so it may be a read error. V is TRBV9 and J is TRBJ2-3, with D possibly TRBD2 on 6 matching bases. The CDR3 is made up of 15 amino acids. V shed 4 bases and J shed 8 bases, with 20 bases lying between them. The germline CDR1 and CDR2 sequences are SGDLS and YYNGEE. CDR3: CASSPLRGEVITQYF. DNA for the CDR3: TGTGCCAGCAGCCCCCTCCGCGGGGAGGTCATTACGCAGTATTTT.